The 26 T cell receptor beta chains below all came from one sample that was sequenced in a study of blood T cells in healthy people across ages. Through a sample-barcoded 5' primer and a J-beta primer mix, a second PCR was run for 7 to 11 cycles. MiXCR was run by TCRdb on the 5' RACE reads, yielding one entry per CDR3 protein. The sample lists about a million distinct CDR3 sequences; roughly half were seen once. What was sequenced was blood. Receptors were obtained from a woman in her sixties in good health.

CDR3 DNA: TGTGCCAGCGAGTCTGATGGGGCCAACGTCCTGACTTTC. Residues: CASESDGANVLTF. The chain joins TRBV25-1 to TRBJ2-6; D call uncertain. The germline V and J ends were trimmed by 8 bases and 3 bases, with 8 bases remaining between them. CDR1 and CDR2 from the germline V gene are MGHDK and SYGVNS. CDR3 length: 13 amino acids.

This clonotype appeared a few times. The CDR3 spells CASSPSIGASSYEQYF. The CDR3 coding sequence is TGTGCCAGCAGTCCGTCGATAGGGGCTAGCTCCTACGAGCAGTACTTC. V is TRBV27 and J is TRBJ2-7; maybe TRBD1 (5 bases). Trimming shortened V by 5 bases and J by 0 bases, and 17 bases separated the two germline ends. From germline, CDR1 is MNHEY and CDR2 SMNVEV (reference sequence). This CDR3 region has 16 residues.

This clonotype was recorded a few times. The chain recombines TRBV20-1 with TRBJ2-1; 11 nucleotides line up with TRBD2. V gave up 6 bases and J gave up 5 bases; unmatched junction bases: 6. The CDR3 totals 14 residues. In germline, CDR1 is DFQATT, CDR2 SNEGSKA (reference sequence). Written as DNA, the CDR3 is TGCAGTGCCGGACTAGCGGGTTCAAACAATGAGCAGTTCTTC. It codes for CSAGLAGSNNEQFF.

This clonotype has a handful of counts. This chain uses TRBV6-5 with TRBJ2-1; 10 positions match TRBD2. This CDR3 has 12 residues. J lost 8 bases, V lost 7 bases, and 2 bases had no gene match. Germline CDR1 reads MNHEY; CDR2 reads SVGAGI. In DNA, the CDR3 is TGTGCCAGCACTAGCGGGAGTCATGAGCAGTTCTTC. Protein sequence: CASTSGSHEQFF.

There are a few counts of this clonotype. The J gene is TRBJ1-2, the V gene TRBV18; D uncertain. The CDR3 spans 14 residues. Germline CDR1 is KGHSH and CDR2 is LQKENI. V shed 0 bases and J shed 2 bases, with 7 bases lying between them. The CDR3 reads CASSPPTRNYGYTF. Here the CDR3 DNA reads TGTGCCAGCTCACCACCGACCAGGAACTATGGCTACACCTTC.

The CDR3 DNA follows: TGCAGTGCAGAGGTCGGGGGGTTGAGGAACACTGAAGCTTTCTTT. Translated: CSAEVGGLRNTEAFF. The genes are TRBV20-1 and TRBJ1-1; TRBD1 is a possible D gene (5 bases). From germline, CDR1 is DFQATT and CDR2 SNEGSKA (reference sequence). Trimming cost V 6 bases and J 1 base, with 18 bases left between them. The CDR3 has 15 residues.

This clonotype has a single count. One end of the junction fails to match germline, which may point to a read error. The chain has TRBV28 and TRBJ2-3; D is ambiguous. This CDR3 has 15 amino acids. Germline V lookup: CDR1 MDHEN, CDR2 SYDVKM. CDR3 sequence (DNA): TGTGCCAGCAGTTCTTACCAGATGAGCACAGATATGCAGTATTTT. As protein: CASSSYQMSTDMQYF.

In this sample, this clonotype turned up a few times. The chain joins TRBV7-2 to TRBJ1-5, with 9 bases aligning to TRBD1. The CDR3 consists of 13 residues. J gave up 6 bases and V 8 bases, and 5 bases lay outside the gene matches. Germline-derived CDR1 and CDR2 are SGHTA and FQGNSA. This CDR3 is CASAGQGGQPQHF. In nucleotides, the CDR3 is TGTGCCAGCGCGGGACAGGGCGGTCAGCCCCAGCATTTT. Full variable domain (rest looked up from reference TRBV7-2 and TRBJ1-5): GAGVSQSPSNKVTEKGKDVELRCDPISGHTALYWYRQSLGQGLEFLIYFQGNSAPDKSGLPSDRFSAERTGGSVSTLTIQRTQQEDSAVYLCASAGQGGQPQHFGDGTRLSIL.

The chain carries TRBV15 and TRBJ1-5; 7 bases fit TRBD1. J lost 9 bases, V lost 2 bases, and 10 bases had no gene match. CDR3 length equals 15 residues. Germline assignment: CDR1 LNHNV and CDR2 YYDKDF (reference sequence). The CDR3 spells CATSRRGAGGSPQHF. CDR3 sequence (DNA): TGTGCCACCAGCAGAAGAGGTGCAGGGGGGTCGCCCCAGCATTTT.

The chain recombines TRBV30 with TRBJ1-5; a possible D gene is TRBD1 (6 bases). Germline lookup yields CDR1 GTSNPN and CDR2 SVGIG (reference sequence). The CDR3 loop spans 12 amino acids. Trimming took 5 bases from V and 4 from J, leaving 9 bases between them. CDR3 DNA sequence: TGTGCCTGGGGGGGCGTGAATCAGCCCCAGCATTTT. This codes for CAWGGVNQPQHF. Supplemented by reference TRBV30 and TRBJ1-5, the full variable domain reads SQTIHQWPATLVQPVGSPLSLECTVEGTSNPNLYWYRQAAGRGLQLLFYSVGIGQISSEVPQNLSASRPQDRQFILSSKKLLLSDSGFYLCAWGGVNQPQHFGDGTRLSIL.

This clonotype appeared many times. The chain employs TRBV28 and TRBJ1-2; no clear D. Trimming removed 3 bases from V and 8 bases from J, with 7 bases in between. The CDR3 loop spans 11 amino acids. Germline V gene lookup returns CDR1 MDHEN and CDR2 SYDVKM. CDR3 nucleotides: TGTGCCAGCAGTTTCGGTCCGGGCTACACCTTC. Encoded protein: CASSFGPGYTF.

The V call is TRBV4-2, the J call TRBJ2-5, with D unclear. The CDR3 consists of 14 residues. Germline V gene lookup returns CDR1 LGHNA and CDR2 YNFKEQ. The V end was cut by 4 bases, the J end by 11 bases, with 20 bases between. CDR3: CASSPELRPNEQYF. The CDR3 DNA sequence: TGTGCCAGCAGCCCAGAACTTAGACCCAATGAGCAGTACTTC.

This chain connects TRBV29-1 to TRBJ2-1, with TRBD1 identical over 8 bases. From germline, CDR1 is SQVTM and CDR2 ANQGSEA. The CDR3 runs to 12 residues. Trimming removed 7 bases from V and 7 bases from J; junction bases left unmatched: 6. The CDR3 DNA is TGCAGCGGACAGGGGTGGGGTAATGAGCAGTTCTTC. Encoded protein: CSGQGWGNEQFF.

This chain uses TRBV7-8 with TRBJ1-4; tentative D call: TRBD1 (6 bases). CDR3 length equals 19 residues. Trimming shortened V by 5 bases and J by 7 bases, and 29 bases separated the two germline ends. CDR1 is SGHVS, CDR2 FQNEAQ, per germline. The CDR3 sequence is CASSPSRGAGADLVEKLFF. The CDR3 DNA is TGTGCCAGCAGCCCTTCACGGGGCGCGGGGGCGGATCTAGTTGAAAAACTGTTTTTT. Full variable domain (remainder filled in from reference TRBV7-8 and TRBJ1-4): GAGVSQSPRYKVAKRGQDVALRCDPISGHVSLFWYQQALGQGPEFLTYFQNEAQLDKSGLPSDRFFAERPEGSVSTLKIQRTQQEDSAVYLCASSPSRGAGADLVEKLFFGSGTQLSVL.

The V and J genes are TRBV7-2 and TRBJ1-2; D ambiguous. Trimming pared 5 bases from V and 5 bases from J, leaving 12 bases between. The length of the CDR3 is 13 residues. The germline V gene encodes CDR1 SGHTA and CDR2 FQGNSA. The CDR3 here is CASSLFLSYGYTF. The CDR3, as DNA: TGTGCCAGCAGCCTGTTCCTATCATATGGCTACACCTTC.

CDR3 residues: CASSLWGGNANEQYF. DNA for the CDR3: TGTGCCAGCAGTTTATGGGGCGGGAATGCCAACGAGCAGTACTTC. The genes are TRBV28 and TRBJ2-5; perhaps TRBD2 as D (6 bases). The DNA end is a closer match to TRBJ2-7, so the J assignment may be wrong. CDR1 is MDHEN and CDR2 is SYDVKM in the germline V gene. The CDR3 runs to 15 residues.

The rearrangement joins TRBV4-2 to TRBJ2-1, with a weak D call TRBD2 (6 bases). Looked up from germline, CDR1 is LGHNA and CDR2 is YNFKEQ. Trimming shortened V by 4 bases and J by 5 bases, and 15 bases separated the two germline ends. The CDR3 runs 15 residues. CDR3 amino acids: CASSRREEGHNEQFF. In DNA form, the CDR3 reads TGTGCCAGCAGCCGGAGGGAGGAGGGCCACAATGAGCAGTTCTTC.

The chain joins TRBV5-1 to TRBJ2-5; no firm D call. CDR1 is SGHRS, CDR2 YFSETQ, per germline. This CDR3 is built from 13 residues. V dropped 3 bases and J dropped 5 bases, with 11 bases sitting between them. The CDR3, as DNA: TGCGCCAGCAGCTCGCCGAGTATGGAGACCCAGTACTTC. Translated, it gives CASSSPSMETQYF.

The chain recombines TRBV20-1 with TRBJ2-3; tentative D call: TRBD2 (5 bases). The CDR3 runs to 14 residues. V was trimmed by 5 bases and J by 0 bases, leaving 12 bases between them. CDR1 and CDR2 (germline): DFQATT, SNEGSKA (reference sequence). DNA for the CDR3: TGCAGTGCTCCCGGACTCTCTAGCACAGATACGCAGTATTTT. Translated: CSAPGLSSTDTQYF.

V gene TRBV7-2 combines with J gene TRBJ2-3, with 7 nucleotides matching TRBD2. The germline V gene has CDR1 SGHTA and CDR2 FQGNSA. The V segment lost 6 bases and the J segment 2 bases; nucleotides outside the gene matches: 20. This CDR3 comprises 19 residues. The CDR3 loop reads CASSLSPGGGDRLTDTQYF. The CDR3 nucleotides read TGTGCCAGCAGTCTCTCCCCGGGGGGAGGGGATAGACTCACAGATACGCAGTATTTT.

The rearrangement links TRBV20-1 to TRBJ2-1, with TRBD2 matching over 7 bases. The CDR3 contains 14 residues. CDR1 and CDR2 from the germline V gene are DFQATT and SNEGSKA (reference sequence). The trim removed 3 bases at V and 7 bases at J, leaving 9 bases unmatched. The CDR3 nucleotides are TGCAGTGCTAGCCATGCGGGAGCATTTAATGAGCAGTTCTTC. This encodes CSASHAGAFNEQFF.

V is TRBV11-2 and J is TRBJ1-2; 11 bases are a match to TRBD1. This CDR3 comprises 18 residues. Germline V gene lookup returns CDR1 SGHAT and CDR2 FQNNGV. V lost 6 bases to trimming and J lost 7 bases; unmatched junction nucleotides: 19. Written as DNA, the CDR3 is TGTGCCAGCAGATCACCGGGACAGGGGGTTCTATCGGGGGCTGGCTACACCTTC. This sequence encodes CASRSPGQGVLSGAGYTF.

The chain combines TRBV20-1 with TRBJ1-6; no firm D call. The CDR3 loop spans 15 amino acids. With 5 bases removed from V and 0 bases from J, the gap between germline ends came to 11 bases. Germline assignment: CDR1 DFQATT and CDR2 SNEGSKA (reference sequence). The CDR3 sequence is CSAPTSSSYNSPLHF. CDR3 nucleotides: TGCAGTGCTCCGACCTCCAGCTCCTATAATTCACCCCTCCACTTT.

The V call is TRBV5-1, the J call TRBJ2-1, with 11 nucleotides matching TRBD2. Germline assignment: CDR1 SGHRS and CDR2 YFSETQ. J lost 6 bases, V lost 4 bases, and 6 bases had no gene match. This CDR3 comprises 15 residues. The CDR3 DNA reads TGCGCCAGCAGCGTTACTAGCGGGAGTGTCAATGAGCAGTTCTTC. Encoded protein: CASSVTSGSVNEQFF.

The chain recombines TRBV29-1 with TRBJ2-3; unclear D gene. The CDR3 consists of 11 residues. Germline loops: CDR1 SQVTM, CDR2 ANQGSEA. V shed 8 bases and J shed 8 bases, with 14 bases lying between them. CDR3 bases: TGCAGCTCTAATCTCCACGGTACGCAGTATTTT. Encoded protein: CSSNLHGTQYF.

This clonotype was observed many times. The V and J genes are TRBV11-2 and TRBJ2-3; tentatively, D is TRBD1 or TRBD2 (5 bases each). V was cut by 4 bases and J by 1 base, with 6 bases left in between. There are 13 residues in the CDR3. Germline CDR1 is SGHAT and CDR2 is FQNNGV. The CDR3: CASSWDGTDTQYF. In DNA, the CDR3 is TGTGCCAGCAGCTGGGACGGCACAGATACGCAGTATTTT.